This T cell receptor (beta chain) was identified during a study of cytomegalovirus exposure and HLA in healthy donors. On this clone itself: Its antigen is unknown.

Study-level results: Data from an earlier analysis indicated that most TCR beta V segments were productive either about 87% or about 30% of the time.

The PCR ran on 60 Vbeta and 13 Jbeta primers. The assay was immunoSEQ multiplex PCR, and TCRdb's table has in-frame clones only and misses some. Of 150,000 or so clones listed, more than 70% are singletons. With 5 bases removed from V and 2 bases from J, the gap between germline ends came to 10 bases. Germline V gene sequence: CDR1 MDHEN, CDR2 SYDVKM. The CDR3 is 14 amino acids. Sequenced material: PBMCs. The receptor was derived from a man between 50 and 59 years old in good health and CMV-seronegative. The V gene is TRBV28, the J gene TRBJ1-5; D is possibly TRBD1 (5 bases). This CDR3 is CASSQGGGNQPQHF. The CDR3 region has the DNA TGTGCCAGCAGTCAGGGCGGCGGCAATCAGCCCCAGCATTTT.